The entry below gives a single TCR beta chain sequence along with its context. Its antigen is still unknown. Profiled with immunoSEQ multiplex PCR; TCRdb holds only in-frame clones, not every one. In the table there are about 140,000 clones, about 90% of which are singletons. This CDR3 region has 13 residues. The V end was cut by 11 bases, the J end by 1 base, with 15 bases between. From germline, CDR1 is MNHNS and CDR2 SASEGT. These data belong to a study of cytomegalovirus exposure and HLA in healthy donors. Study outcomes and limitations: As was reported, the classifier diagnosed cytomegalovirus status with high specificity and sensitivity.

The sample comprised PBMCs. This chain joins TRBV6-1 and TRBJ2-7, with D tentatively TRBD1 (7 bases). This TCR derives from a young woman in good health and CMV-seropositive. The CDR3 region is CAGRRGPSYEQYF. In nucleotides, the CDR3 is TGTGCCGGTCGGAGGGGGCCATCCTACGAGCAGTACTTC.